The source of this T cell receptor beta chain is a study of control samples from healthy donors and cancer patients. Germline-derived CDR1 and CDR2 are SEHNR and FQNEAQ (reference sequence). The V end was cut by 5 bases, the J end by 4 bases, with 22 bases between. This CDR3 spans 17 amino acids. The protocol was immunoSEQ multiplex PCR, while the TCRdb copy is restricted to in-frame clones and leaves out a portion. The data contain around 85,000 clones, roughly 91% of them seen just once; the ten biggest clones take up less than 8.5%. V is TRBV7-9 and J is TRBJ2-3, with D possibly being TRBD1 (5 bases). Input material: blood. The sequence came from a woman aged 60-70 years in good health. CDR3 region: CASSRLRQPLPSDTQYF. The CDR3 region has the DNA TGTGCCAGCAGCCGCCTCAGACAGCCTCTCCCCTCAGATACGCAGTATTTT.